This note documents a single T cell receptor (beta chain) sequence. These data are taken from a study of T cell repertoires in ileal Crohn's disease. Background on the study: All patients had surgery for stricturing (around 60%) or penetrating (around 40%) disease.

Using immunoSEQ multiplex PCR, the repertoire was profiled, and TCRdb retains in-frame clones only, with some absent. The data contain over 5,500 clones, approximately 83% of them singletons. In germline, CDR1 is SGHAT, CDR2 FQNNGV. Deletions cut 1 base from V and 2 bases from J, with 5 bases between. The CDR3 covers 13 residues. The receptor's source is an adult with Crohn's disease. The chain combines TRBV11-2 with TRBJ1-2; D gene uncertain. Specimen: ileal tissue. The CDR3 is CASSLGLNYGYTF. The CDR3 DNA sequence: TGTGCCAGCAGCTTAGGACTAAACTATGGCTACACCTTC.